Listed below are T cell receptor beta chains from one sample, sequenced in a study of shared clonotypes between healthy human individuals. Libraries were prepared by immunoSEQ multiplex PCR; TCRdb keeps only in-frame clonotypes and omits some of them. The data show about 800,000 clones, about 96% seen once. The specimen sequenced was naive CD8+ T cells sorted from blood. The source is a man aged 25-40 years in good health. Each CDR3 is given with its conserved first and last residue. The D gene is left open where the match is weak. The size of a clone is reported for some rows only, either as once, few or many, or as a class for expanded clones.

size: -
J: TRBJ2-1
V: TRBV12-5
D: -
CDR3: CASGFHREFSYNEQFF
DNA: TGTGCTAGTGGTTTCCACAGGGAGTTCTCCTACAATGAGCAGTTCTTC

size: -
J: TRBJ2-1
V: TRBV15
D: -
CDR3: CATSPQGWELLSYNEQFF
DNA: TGTGCCACCAGCCCCCAAGGATGGGAACTCCTCTCCTACAATGAGCAGTTCTTC

size: -
J: TRBJ2-3
V: TRBV7-8
D: -
CDR3: CASSLAGELDTQYF
DNA: TGTGCCAGCAGCTTAGCAGGGGAGTTAGATACGCAGTATTTT

size: -
J: TRBJ2-1
V: TRBV29-1
D: TRBD2
CDR3: CSVEDLGGRGSYNEQFF
DNA: TGCAGCGTTGAAGATCTCGGCGGGAGAGGCTCCTACAATGAGCAGTTCTTC

size: -
J: TRBJ2-7
V: TRBV6-5
D: -
CDR3: CASSYAGSSYEQYF
DNA: TGTGCCAGCAGTTACGCAGGGAGCTCCTACGAGCAGTACTTC

size: -
J: TRBJ2-7
V: TRBV2
D: -
CDR3: CASSDWGRSPEQYF
DNA: TGTGCCAGCAGTGATTGGGGGCGCTCTCCCGAGCAGTACTTC

size: -
J: TRBJ1-4
V: TRBV7-9
D: -
CDR3: CASSPPQGEKLFF
DNA: TGTGCCAGCAGCCCGCCCCAGGGGGAAAAACTGTTTTTT

size: -
J: TRBJ2-1
V: TRBV27
D: -
CDR3: CASSLWTAQEYGEQFF
DNA: TGTGCCAGCAGTTTATGGACCGCCCAGGAATACGGTGAGCAGTTCTTC

size: once
J: TRBJ2-5
V: TRBV15
D: TRBD1
CDR3: CATSRLDRGDQETQYF
DNA: TGTGCCACCAGCAGACTGGACAGGGGCGACCAAGAGACCCAGTACTTC

size: -
J: TRBJ2-1
V: TRBV6-5
D: -
CDR3: CASSPGGNEQFF
DNA: TGTGCCAGCAGTCCCGGTGGGAATGAGCAGTTCTTC

size: once
J: TRBJ2-1
V: TRBV29-1
D: -
CDR3: CSVLSHGNSYNEQFF
DNA: TGCAGCGTTCTTTCTCACGGGAACTCCTACAATGAGCAGTTCTTC

size: -
J: TRBJ1-1
V: TRBV29-1
D: -
CDR3: CSVGPGDVEAFF
DNA: TGCAGCGTCGGCCCAGGGGACGTAGAAGCTTTCTTT

size: -
J: TRBJ2-7
V: TRBV7-3
D: TRBD2
CDR3: CASSLEPSGRNEQYF
DNA: TGTGCCAGCAGCTTAGAGCCTAGCGGGAGAAACGAGCAGTACTTC

size: -
J: TRBJ2-1
V: TRBV7-9
D: TRBD2
CDR3: CASSPPTSGYSYNEQFF
DNA: TGTGCCAGCAGCCCACCTACTAGCGGCTACTCCTACAATGAGCAGTTCTTC

size: -
J: TRBJ2-7
V: TRBV10-3
D: TRBD2
CDR3: CAIREHGLAEYEQYF
DNA: TGTGCCATCAGAGAACACGGACTAGCGGAGTACGAGCAGTACTTC

size: once
J: TRBJ2-1
V: TRBV14
D: TRBD2
CDR3: CASSQESGLVYNEQFF
DNA: TGTGCCAGCAGCCAAGAGTCGGGACTAGTTTACAATGAGCAGTTCTTC

size: -
J: TRBJ2-7
V: TRBV11-2
D: -
CDR3: CASSLLQDYEQYF
DNA: TGTGCCAGCAGCTTATTACAGGACTACGAGCAGTACTTC

size: once
J: TRBJ1-1
V: TRBV5-6
D: -
CDR3: CASSLQTLEAFF
DNA: TGTGCCAGCAGCTTGCAGACGCTGGAAGCTTTCTTT

size: -
J: TRBJ1-2
V: TRBV28
D: -
CDR3: CASSNDRSYGYTF
DNA: TGTGCCAGCAGTAATGACAGAAGCTATGGCTACACCTTC

size: -
J: TRBJ2-3
V: TRBV2
D: -
CDR3: CASSEAQGPTDTQYF
DNA: TGTGCCAGCAGTGAAGCGCAGGGACCCACAGATACGCAGTATTTT

size: -
J: TRBJ2-1
V: TRBV10-3
D: TRBD2
CDR3: CAISVPGTSGRTEQFF
DNA: TGTGCCATCAGTGTTCCCGGGACTAGCGGGAGGACTGAGCAGTTCTTC

size: -
J: TRBJ2-2
V: TRBV6-5
D: TRBD1
CDR3: CASSYGTGTRVGLFF
DNA: TGTGCCAGCAGTTACGGGACAGGGACCCGAGTGGGGCTGTTTTTT

size: -
J: TRBJ2-5
V: TRBV14
D: -
CDR3: CASSQEGGYPTQYF
DNA: TGTGCCAGCAGCCAAGAGGGAGGCTATCCGACCCAGTACTTC

size: -
J: TRBJ2-7
V: TRBV27
D: -
CDR3: CASRPVPSTYEQYF
DNA: TGTGCCAGCCGGCCGGTTCCTTCAACCTACGAGCAGTACTTC

size: -
J: TRBJ2-7
V: TRBV5-5
D: -
CDR3: CASSWRLDEQYF
DNA: TGTGCCAGCAGCTGGCGGTTAGACGAGCAGTACTTC

size: -
J: TRBJ2-3
V: TRBV4-3
D: TRBD1
CDR3: CASSQQGAKDTQYF
DNA: TGCGCCAGCAGCCAACAGGGGGCGAAAGATACGCAGTATTTT

size: -
J: TRBJ2-1
V: TRBV9
D: -
CDR3: CASSHVLSNGDEQFF
DNA: TGTGCCAGCAGCCACGTACTTTCCAACGGCGATGAGCAGTTCTTC

size: -
J: TRBJ2-3
V: TRBV5-4
D: -
CDR3: CASSHFQGDSDTQYF
DNA: TGTGCCAGCAGCCATTTCCAAGGGGATTCAGATACGCAGTATTTT

size: once
J: TRBJ2-1
V: TRBV11-3
D: TRBD1
CDR3: CASSSDREPYNEQFF
DNA: TGTGCCAGCAGTTCCGACAGGGAGCCCTACAATGAGCAGTTCTTC

size: once
J: TRBJ2-2
V: TRBV29-1
D: -
CDR3: CSVVEFGELFF
DNA: TGCAGCGTTGTAGAGTTCGGGGAGCTGTTTTTT

size: -
J: TRBJ1-2
V: TRBV27
D: TRBD1
CDR3: CASTTGGYGYTF
DNA: TGTGCCAGCACTACAGGGGGCTATGGCTACACCTTC